The clone carrying this T cell receptor (beta chain) occurred a few times. The source of the sample is a study of blood T cell repertoires in COVID-19. As for the study in general: Collection of acute and convalescent COVID-19 samples took place in the United States, Italy and Spain. From T cells, B-cell-depleted T cells, or PBMCs came the material, which was cDNA or gDNA.

Authors' processing steps: Nucleated cell counts were estimated from reference gene primer amplification. Here immunoSEQ multiplex PCR was the method, and the copy in TCRdb shows in-frame clones only, minus some. V, J and clone size were drawn from that table, and D and trimming were deduced from the DNA. The data show some 150,000 clones, with 65% to 80% seen just once and around 4% held by the top ten. Trimming cost V 7 bases and J 6 bases; bases outside gene matches: 8. The germline gives CDR1 MNHEY, CDR2 SVGAGI. This CDR3 is built from 15 residues. Sequenced sample: peripheral blood. This clonotype was sampled from a man in his sixties with acute or convalescent COVID-19. The chain links TRBV6-5 to TRBJ1-5; 11 bases fit TRBD1. The CDR3 loop reads CASTKRDRGVQPQHF. CDR3 sequence (DNA): TGTGCCAGCACTAAGCGGGACAGGGGGGTTCAGCCCCAGCATTTT.